The rows below give T cell receptor beta chains drawn from one sample of a study of cytomegalovirus exposure and HLA in healthy donors. This table comes from immunoSEQ multiplex PCR, and its TCRdb copy is limited to in-frame clones, with some not included. The table shows roughly 150,000 clones, with about 70% occurring only once. The material sequenced was PBMCs. These receptors all come from a male donor in good health and CMV-seronegative. CDR3s include the opening cysteine and the closing phenylalanine or tryptophan. D genes are given only for firm matches. Size values are once, few and many counts, or a class for expanded clones, and some rows have none.

v_gene: TRBV5-1
d_gene: TRBD2
j_gene: TRBJ2-1
abundance: NA
CDR3nt: TGCGCCAGCAGCTTAGGACTAGCGGGGAACAATGAGCAGTTCTTC
CDR3aa: CASSLGLAGNNEQFF

v_gene: TRBV6-5
d_gene: NA
j_gene: TRBJ2-1
abundance: NA
CDR3nt: TGTGCCAGCAAGCTAGCCTTCAGCTCCTACAATGAGCAGTTCTTC
CDR3aa: CASKLAFSSYNEQFF

v_gene: TRBV29-1
d_gene: NA
j_gene: TRBJ2-7
abundance: NA
CDR3nt: TGCAGCGTTGAGAGCACTACATACGAGCAGTACTTC
CDR3aa: CSVESTTYEQYF

v_gene: TRBV7-2
d_gene: NA
j_gene: TRBJ1-4
abundance: NA
CDR3nt: TGTGCCAGCAGCTTAGTCAGTGGCAATGAAAAACTGTTTTTT
CDR3aa: CASSLVSGNEKLFF

v_gene: TRBV5-4
d_gene: NA
j_gene: TRBJ2-4
abundance: NA
CDR3nt: TGTGCCAGCAGCTTAGGGGAAAACATTCAGTACTTC
CDR3aa: CASSLGENIQYF

v_gene: TRBV5-1
d_gene: NA
j_gene: TRBJ1-3
abundance: few
CDR3nt: TGCGCCAGCAGCCGAACAGCGGACAGTGGAAACACCATATATTTT
CDR3aa: CASSRTADSGNTIYF

v_gene: TRBV28
d_gene: TRBD1
j_gene: TRBJ1-2
abundance: NA
CDR3nt: TGTGCCAGCAGTCGACAGGGGTATGGCTACACCTTC
CDR3aa: CASSRQGYGYTF

v_gene: TRBV5-6
d_gene: NA
j_gene: TRBJ1-2
abundance: NA
CDR3nt: TGTGCCAGCAGAGGGGCTCTAACGCTTAACTATGGCTACACCTTC
CDR3aa: CASRGALTLNYGYTF

v_gene: TRBV5-8
d_gene: NA
j_gene: TRBJ2-3
abundance: NA
CDR3nt: TGTGCCAGCAGCTTGGGGGGCTACACAGATACGCAGTATTTT
CDR3aa: CASSLGGYTDTQYF

v_gene: TRBV7-9
d_gene: NA
j_gene: TRBJ1-2
abundance: NA
CDR3nt: TGTTCCAGCAGCTTAGGCTCAGGGGTGGATGGCTACACCTTC
CDR3aa: CSSSLGSGVDGYTF

v_gene: TRBV5-6
d_gene: NA
j_gene: TRBJ2-7
abundance: NA
CDR3nt: TGTGCCGGCAGCCCCTCCCCGAGCTCCTACGAGCAGTACTTC
CDR3aa: CAGSPSPSSYEQYF

v_gene: TRBV11-2
d_gene: NA
j_gene: TRBJ2-7
abundance: NA
CDR3nt: TGTGCCAGCAGCCTGAGTTCCTACGAGCAGTACTTC
CDR3aa: CASSLSSYEQYF

v_gene: TRBV5-1
d_gene: NA
j_gene: TRBJ2-1
abundance: NA
CDR3nt: TGCGCCAGCCGCCGGGCTAGCATGGATGAGCAGTTCTTC
CDR3aa: CASRRASMDEQFF

v_gene: TRBV6-5
d_gene: NA
j_gene: TRBJ1-1
abundance: NA
CDR3nt: TGTGCCAGCAGTTACAGGCCCTGGACAGTCATCACTGAAGCTTTCTTT
CDR3aa: CASSYRPWTVITEAFF

v_gene: TRBV20-1
d_gene: NA
j_gene: TRBJ2-3
abundance: NA
CDR3nt: TGCAGTGCTAGGGCGGGAGATACGCAGTATTTT
CDR3aa: CSARAGDTQYF

v_gene: TRBV5-1
d_gene: NA
j_gene: TRBJ1-4
abundance: NA
CDR3nt: TGCGCCAGCAGCCTCAGGGCTAATGAAAAACTGTTTTTT
CDR3aa: CASSLRANEKLFF

v_gene: TRBV19
d_gene: TRBD2
j_gene: TRBJ2-7
abundance: once
CDR3nt: TGTGCCAGTAGTGGCCAGTTCACTGAGCGGGAGAACTACGAGCAGTACTTC
CDR3aa: CASSGQFTERENYEQYF

v_gene: TRBV25-1
d_gene: NA
j_gene: TRBJ1-6
abundance: NA
CDR3nt: TGTGCCAGCAGTAATTTTAGGGGCTCCTATAATTCACCCCTCCACTTT
CDR3aa: CASSNFRGSYNSPLHF

v_gene: TRBV4-3
d_gene: TRBD2
j_gene: TRBJ2-5
abundance: once
CDR3nt: TGCGCCAGCAGTAAAGGAACTAGCGGGATCCAAGAGACCCAGTACTTC
CDR3aa: CASSKGTSGIQETQYF

v_gene: TRBV5-1
d_gene: TRBD2
j_gene: TRBJ2-3
abundance: once
CDR3nt: TGCGGACGTGGAGCGGGAGGTCCCAACATCACAGATACGCAGTATTTT
CDR3aa: CGRGAGGPNITDTQYF

v_gene: TRBV5-1
d_gene: TRBD2
j_gene: TRBJ2-5
abundance: NA
CDR3nt: TGCGCCAGCACAGTGACTAGCGGGAGATTTGCGGAGACCCAGTACTTC
CDR3aa: CASTVTSGRFAETQYF

v_gene: TRBV9
d_gene: TRBD2
j_gene: TRBJ2-4
abundance: NA
CDR3nt: TGTGCCAGCAGCCCCCGGGACTATCTAAACATTCAGTACTTC
CDR3aa: CASSPRDYLNIQYF

v_gene: TRBV28
d_gene: TRBD1
j_gene: TRBJ1-1
abundance: NA
CDR3nt: TGTGCCAGCAGTGGTTGGGACAGGGGACCTGAAGCTTTCTTT
CDR3aa: CASSGWDRGPEAFF

v_gene: TRBV19
d_gene: TRBD1
j_gene: TRBJ2-5
abundance: NA
CDR3nt: TGTGCCAGTAGTATGTGGACAGGGGGCTCGGAGACCCAGTACTTC
CDR3aa: CASSMWTGGSETQYF

v_gene: TRBV11-3
d_gene: TRBD2
j_gene: TRBJ2-1
abundance: NA
CDR3nt: TGTGCCAGCAGCTTTCAATTTGCGGGAGGGCCGGGGAATGAGCAGTTCTTC
CDR3aa: CASSFQFAGGPGNEQFF

v_gene: TRBV7-3
d_gene: NA
j_gene: TRBJ1-1
abundance: NA
CDR3nt: TGTGCCAGCAGCCCAATCGGGGTAGACAACACTGAAGCTTTCTTT
CDR3aa: CASSPIGVDNTEAFF

v_gene: TRBV21-1
d_gene: NA
j_gene: TRBJ2-5
abundance: NA
CDR3nt: TGTGCCAGCAGGGCAACGAACAAAGAGACCCAGTACTTC
CDR3aa: CASRATNKETQYF

v_gene: TRBV2
d_gene: NA
j_gene: TRBJ2-1
abundance: NA
CDR3nt: TGTGCCAGCAGCCCTCAAGCGGCGAAAAACAATGAGCAGTTCTTC
CDR3aa: CASSPQAAKNNEQFF

v_gene: TRBV7-3
d_gene: TRBD1
j_gene: TRBJ2-1
abundance: NA
CDR3nt: TGTGCCAGCAGCTTAATCAGGCTCACGGGACAGGGCAACAATGAGCAGTTCTTC
CDR3aa: CASSLIRLTGQGNNEQFF

v_gene: TRBV11-2
d_gene: TRBD1
j_gene: TRBJ1-6
abundance: NA
CDR3nt: TGTGCCAGCAGCGCCCTTGGACAGGGATGGAATTCACCCCTCCACTTT
CDR3aa: CASSALGQGWNSPLHF

v_gene: TRBV25-1
d_gene: TRBD2
j_gene: TRBJ2-3
abundance: NA
CDR3nt: TGTGCCAGCACTAGCGGGGCCGGCACAGATACGCAGTATTTT
CDR3aa: CASTSGAGTDTQYF

v_gene: TRBV30
d_gene: NA
j_gene: TRBJ1-5
abundance: NA
CDR3nt: TGTGCCTGGAGTGGTTTCAGTGATCAGCCCCAGCATTTT
CDR3aa: CAWSGFSDQPQHF

v_gene: TRBV27
d_gene: NA
j_gene: TRBJ2-2
abundance: NA
CDR3nt: TGTGCCAGCAGTTTCCGCGCTCTGACAGGGAACACCGGGGAGCTGTTTTTT
CDR3aa: CASSFRALTGNTGELFF

v_gene: TRBV18
d_gene: NA
j_gene: TRBJ1-2
abundance: few
CDR3nt: TGTGCCAGCTCAGAGTGGGAGAGGAGGTCTGGTGGCTACACCTTC
CDR3aa: CASSEWERRSGGYTF

v_gene: TRBV28
d_gene: NA
j_gene: TRBJ1-2
abundance: NA
CDR3nt: TGTGCCAGCAGTTTCGGACAGAACTATGGCTACACCTTC
CDR3aa: CASSFGQNYGYTF

v_gene: TRBV11-2
d_gene: TRBD2
j_gene: TRBJ2-7
abundance: NA
CDR3nt: TGTGCCAGCAGCTTATTAGCGGGAGGCTCCTACGAGCAGTACTTC
CDR3aa: CASSLLAGGSYEQYF

v_gene: TRBV29-1
d_gene: TRBD1
j_gene: TRBJ1-1
abundance: NA
CDR3nt: TGCAGCGTTGCGGGACAGAACATGGCCACTGAAGCTTTCTTT
CDR3aa: CSVAGQNMATEAFF

v_gene: TRBV7-3
d_gene: NA
j_gene: TRBJ2-1
abundance: few
CDR3nt: TGTGCCAGCAGCGCCCAACAGGGAAAGGGTAATGAGCAGTTCTTC
CDR3aa: CASSAQQGKGNEQFF

v_gene: TRBV19
d_gene: TRBD2
j_gene: TRBJ2-7
abundance: NA
CDR3nt: TGTGCCAGTAGTACCGGACTAGCCTCCTACGAGCAGTACTTC
CDR3aa: CASSTGLASYEQYF

v_gene: TRBV29-1
d_gene: TRBD1
j_gene: TRBJ2-7
abundance: NA
CDR3nt: TGCAGCGTTCGGACAGGAGAGACCTACGAGCAGTACTTC
CDR3aa: CSVRTGETYEQYF

v_gene: TRBV2
d_gene: TRBD1
j_gene: TRBJ1-5
abundance: many
CDR3nt: TGTGCCAGCAGGGGACAGATCAATCAGCCCCAGCATTTT
CDR3aa: CASRGQINQPQHF

v_gene: TRBV6-6
d_gene: NA
j_gene: TRBJ1-1
abundance: NA
CDR3nt: TGTGCCAGCAGTCAGGTGGAGGACACTGAAGCTTTCTTT
CDR3aa: CASSQVEDTEAFF

v_gene: TRBV28
d_gene: NA
j_gene: TRBJ2-1
abundance: NA
CDR3nt: TGTGCCAGCAGTTCCCTAGTGAGGGCTGAGCAGTTCTTC
CDR3aa: CASSSLVRAEQFF

v_gene: TRBV7-9
d_gene: TRBD1
j_gene: TRBJ2-1
abundance: NA
CDR3nt: TGTGCCAGCAGCTTAGCAGGGACAGGGCGCTACAATGAGCAGTTCTTC
CDR3aa: CASSLAGTGRYNEQFF

v_gene: TRBV10-3
d_gene: NA
j_gene: TRBJ1-3
abundance: NA
CDR3nt: TGTGCCATCAGTGAACGGGTGGCAAACACCATATATTTT
CDR3aa: CAISERVANTIYF

v_gene: TRBV18
d_gene: NA
j_gene: TRBJ1-5
abundance: NA
CDR3nt: TGTGCCAGCTCACCAGCGGAAGGGGGAACGGCCAATCAGCCCCAGCATTTT
CDR3aa: CASSPAEGGTANQPQHF

v_gene: TRBV5-1
d_gene: TRBD1
j_gene: TRBJ2-7
abundance: few
CDR3nt: TGCGCCAGCAGGCAGGTCGACAGGGTCTCGCCCTACGAGCAGTACTTC
CDR3aa: CASRQVDRVSPYEQYF

v_gene: TRBV6-1
d_gene: NA
j_gene: TRBJ2-5
abundance: NA
CDR3nt: TGTGCCAGCAGTGAAACGAGGCCAGCCCAAGAGACCCAGTACTTC
CDR3aa: CASSETRPAQETQYF

v_gene: TRBV4-2
d_gene: TRBD1
j_gene: TRBJ1-2
abundance: few
CDR3nt: TGTGCCAGCAGCCAGGGACAGGGGGAAGGGCGAGATGGCTACACCTTC
CDR3aa: CASSQGQGEGRDGYTF

v_gene: TRBV6-1
d_gene: NA
j_gene: TRBJ1-4
abundance: NA
CDR3nt: TGTGCCAGCAGTGGGGCGCATGAGAAACTGTTTTTT
CDR3aa: CASSGAHEKLFF

v_gene: TRBV7-2
d_gene: TRBD2
j_gene: TRBJ2-1
abundance: NA
CDR3nt: TGTGCCAGCAGCTGGGGACTAGCGGGAGGGCCTATAGGTGAGCAGTTCTTC
CDR3aa: CASSWGLAGGPIGEQFF

v_gene: TRBV25-1
d_gene: NA
j_gene: TRBJ2-5
abundance: few
CDR3nt: TGTGCCAGCACCCTCAGCGGGACCCAGTACTTC
CDR3aa: CASTLSGTQYF

v_gene: TRBV5-1
d_gene: NA
j_gene: TRBJ2-3
abundance: NA
CDR3nt: TGCGCCAGCAGCTTGGTAGACTTTAGCACAGATACGCAGTATTTT
CDR3aa: CASSLVDFSTDTQYF

v_gene: TRBV7-3
d_gene: NA
j_gene: TRBJ2-1
abundance: NA
CDR3nt: TGTGCCAGCAGCCTTAGCCGAGGGCCTTACAATGAGCAGTTCTTC
CDR3aa: CASSLSRGPYNEQFF